The subject of this entry is one T cell receptor beta chain. This sample was taken from a study of blood T cell repertoires in COVID-19. Study-wide background: Samples taken during acute and convalescent COVID-19 were collected in the United States, Italy and Spain. From T cells, B-cell-depleted T cells, or PBMCs came the material, which was cDNA or gDNA.

Trimming took 1 base from V and 8 from J; bases not matched to a gene: 5. The V gene's germline CDR1 is MNHEY and CDR2 SVGAGI. The CDR3 is made up of 15 amino acids. Authors' data handling: Amplification of reference gene primers provided the estimated nucleated cell counts. Produced via immunoSEQ multiplex PCR; TCRdb's table is partial and in-frame only. V, J and clone size derive from that table, while D and trimming were established from the DNA sequence. The repertoire includes some 190,000 clones, 85% of them detected once, and around 8% sits in the top ten. This receptor was taken from a woman aged 55 to 70 with acute or convalescent COVID-19. Specimen: peripheral blood. The chain has TRBV6-5 and TRBJ1-6, with 7 bases matching TRBD1. CDR3 DNA sequence: TGTGCCAGCAGTTACTGGGACAGTTCGGATTCACCCCTCCACTTT. This codes for CASSYWDSSDSPLHF.